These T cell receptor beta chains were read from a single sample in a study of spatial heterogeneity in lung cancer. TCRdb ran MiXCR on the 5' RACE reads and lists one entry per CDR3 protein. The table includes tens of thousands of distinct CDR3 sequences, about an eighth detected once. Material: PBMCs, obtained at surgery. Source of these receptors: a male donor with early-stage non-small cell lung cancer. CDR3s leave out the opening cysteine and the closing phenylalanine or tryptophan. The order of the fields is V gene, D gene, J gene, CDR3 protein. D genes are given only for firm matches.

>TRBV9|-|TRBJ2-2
ASSVARGMAGELF
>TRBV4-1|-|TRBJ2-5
ASSQQETQY
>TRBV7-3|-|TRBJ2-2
ASSLNRVTGELF
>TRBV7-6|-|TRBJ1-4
ASSFGTPATNEKLF
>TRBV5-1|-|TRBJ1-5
ASSLAGNQPQH
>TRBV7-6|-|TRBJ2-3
ASSLGRGDTQY
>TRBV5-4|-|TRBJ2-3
ASSLPLEHVPTDTQY
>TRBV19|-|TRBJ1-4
ASTPGAGDRGGEKLF
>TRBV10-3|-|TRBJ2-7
AISDNYEQY
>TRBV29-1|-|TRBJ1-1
SVGQAPRGTEAF
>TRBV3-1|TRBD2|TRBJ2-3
ASSPLAGADTQY
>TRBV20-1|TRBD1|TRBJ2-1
SARWDRGTNEQF
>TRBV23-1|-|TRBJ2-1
ASSHVGNEQF
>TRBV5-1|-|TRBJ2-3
ASSLEDQGTDTQY
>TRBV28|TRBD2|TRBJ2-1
ASMPTGLAGGQSYNEQF
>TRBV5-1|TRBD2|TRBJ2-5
ASSAGTSGGETQY
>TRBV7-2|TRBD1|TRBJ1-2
ASNLSKGAPGYT
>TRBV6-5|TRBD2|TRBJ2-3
ASSYKRGASRDTQY
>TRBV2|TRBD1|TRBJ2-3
ASSEGDRVKNTQY
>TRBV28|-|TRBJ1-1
ASSSPQQVAQAF
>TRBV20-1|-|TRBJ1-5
SAPQGPNQPQH
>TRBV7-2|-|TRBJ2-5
ASSYRSLGETQY
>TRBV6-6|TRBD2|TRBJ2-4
DSSYRSGGAAKNIQY
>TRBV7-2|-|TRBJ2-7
ASSFTTGLSYEQY
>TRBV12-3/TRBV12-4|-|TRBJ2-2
ASSWGVTGELF
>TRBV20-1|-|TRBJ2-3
SPRVGDTQY
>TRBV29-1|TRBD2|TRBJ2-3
SGGTSGTDTQY
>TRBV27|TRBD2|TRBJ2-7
ASSFFGTSGYEQY
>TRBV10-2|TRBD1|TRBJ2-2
ASGYLGQAPGELF
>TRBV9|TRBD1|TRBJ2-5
ASSEGTGLWTQY
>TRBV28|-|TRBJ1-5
ASSPPGSDNQPQH
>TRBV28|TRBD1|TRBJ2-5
ASSPSTGVETQY
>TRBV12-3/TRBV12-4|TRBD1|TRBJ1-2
ASRTPPGQGLPFSFYGYT
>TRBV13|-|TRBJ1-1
ASSSNRGTEAF
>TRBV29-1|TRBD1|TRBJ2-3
SVVGGTGDTDTQY
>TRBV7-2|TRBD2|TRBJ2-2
ASSGLAWGGELF
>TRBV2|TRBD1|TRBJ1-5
ASSGTGNQPQH
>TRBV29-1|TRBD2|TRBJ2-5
SVDGLAGEETQY
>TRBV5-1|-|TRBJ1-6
ASSDSNSPLH
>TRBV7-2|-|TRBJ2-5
ASSWRRGQETQY
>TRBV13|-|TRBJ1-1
ASSLRGSGKNTEAF
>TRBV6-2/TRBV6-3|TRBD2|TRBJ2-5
ASTPLAGAQETQY
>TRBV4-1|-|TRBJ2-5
ASSQGERLWGETQY
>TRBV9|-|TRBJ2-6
ASSSGQGANVLT
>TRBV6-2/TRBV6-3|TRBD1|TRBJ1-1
ASSRQGKVTEAF
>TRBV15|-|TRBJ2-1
ATSRDLSGNEQF
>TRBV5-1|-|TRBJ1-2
ASSLAVEDGYT
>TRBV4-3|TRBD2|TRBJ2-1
ASSQDFTSGIYNEQF
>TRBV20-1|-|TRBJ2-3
SALIETGTDTQY
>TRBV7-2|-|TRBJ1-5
ASSLTADHQPQH